One and the same sample provided the 24 T cell receptor beta chains below, sequenced in a study of shared clonotypes between healthy human individuals. Method: immunoSEQ multiplex PCR; TCRdb's copy keeps in-frame clones and lacks some. Of 500,000 or so clones in the sample, more than 95% were seen once. Sequencing used naive CD4+ T cells sorted from blood. The subset was: CD45RA+ positively selected. The receptors stem from a woman aged 25 to 39 in good health.

This chain uses TRBV28 with TRBJ1-2; TRBD1 is a possible D gene (5 bases). CDR1 and CDR2 from the germline V gene are MDHEN and SYDVKM. This CDR3 has 16 amino acids. V lost 2 bases to trimming and J lost 5 bases, with 18 bases between them. The CDR3 region is CASSLTGGAGFYGYTF. The CDR3 DNA is TGTGCCAGCAGTTTAACGGGCGGGGCCGGGTTTTATGGCTACACCTTC.

This chain joins TRBV7-8 and TRBJ2-1; 12 nucleotides align to TRBD2. Germline V gene data show CDR1 as SGHVS and CDR2 as FQNEAQ. This CDR3 is built from 15 residues. The V segment lost 4 bases and the J segment 5 bases; nucleotides outside the gene matches: 3. The CDR3 coding sequence is TGTGCCAGCAGCTGGGGACTAGCGGGCCACAATGAGCAGTTCTTC. It specifies CASSWGLAGHNEQFF.

This chain links TRBV19 with TRBJ2-7; a weak D match, TRBD2 (6 bases). V was shortened by 6 bases and J by 3 bases, with 18 bases between the two germline ends. This CDR3 spans 15 amino acids. The V gene's germline CDR1 is LNHDA and CDR2 SQIVND (reference sequence). CDR3 sequence: CASSPPRGLHYEQYF. The CDR3 DNA reads as TGTGCCAGTAGCCCACCCCGGGGACTTCACTACGAGCAGTACTTC.

The chain carries TRBV27 and TRBJ1-1, with 10 bases identical to TRBD1. Per the germline V gene, CDR1 is MNHEY and CDR2 is SMNVEV (reference sequence). The CDR3 is 12 amino acids. V gave up 4 bases and J gave up 13 bases; unmatched junction bases: 6. CDR3 region: CASSSDRGRGFF. CDR3 nucleotides: TGTGCCAGCAGTTCTGACAGGGGGCGTGGTTTCTTT.

V gene TRBV6-5 combines with J gene TRBJ2-1; TRBD1 is a possible D gene (5 bases). Germline CDR1 is MNHEY and CDR2 is SVGAGI. The CDR3 is 15 residues long. The V gene lost 2 bases and the J gene lost 2 bases, with 10 bases spanning the gap. The CDR3 here is CASSYGAEAYNEQFF. The CDR3 region has the DNA TGTGCCAGCAGTTACGGGGCCGAGGCCTACAATGAGCAGTTCTTC.

The chain has TRBV18 and TRBJ1-4, with 9 nucleotides matching TRBD1. The J segment lost 6 bases and the V segment lost 3 bases, leaving 2 bases of the junction unmatched. The germline V gene encodes CDR1 KGHSH and CDR2 LQKENI. The CDR3 consists of 14 residues. The CDR3 region has the DNA TGTGCCAGCTCACCGGGACAGGGCGATGAAAAACTGTTTTTT. Amino acid sequence: CASSPGQGDEKLFF.

The chain carries TRBV5-4 and TRBJ2-1; D possibly uses TRBD1 or TRBD2 (6 bases each). This CDR3 comprises 16 residues. V was clipped by 0 bases and J by 0 bases, with 10 bases between them. Looked up from germline, CDR1 is SGHNT and CDR2 is YYREEE (reference sequence). The CDR3 is CASSLEGGNSYNEQFF. In DNA form, the CDR3 reads TGTGCCAGCAGCTTGGAAGGGGGGAACTCCTACAATGAGCAGTTCTTC.

The V and J genes are TRBV29-1 and TRBJ1-5, with D possibly being TRBD1 (6 bases). This CDR3 contains 13 residues. V dropped 4 bases and J dropped 5 bases, with 12 bases sitting between them. CDR1 SQVTM and CDR2 ANQGSEA come from the germline V gene. The CDR3 DNA reads as TGCAGCGTTGCCTCAGGGGCGGATCAGCCCCAGCATTTT. Encoded protein: CSVASGADQPQHF.

The chain is built from TRBV5-8 and TRBJ1-5, with a possible D match to TRBD1 (5 bases). Trimming cost V 4 bases and J 3 bases, with 14 bases left between them. This CDR3 spans 15 amino acids. The germline CDR1 and CDR2 sequences are SGHTS and YDEGEE. For the CDR3, the DNA is TGTGCCAGCAGCGGGGGAGGGAGTCCCAATCAGCCCCAGCATTTT. Protein sequence: CASSGGGSPNQPQHF.

The rearrangement joins TRBV6-5 to TRBJ2-5; 7 bases are a match to TRBD2. The DNA end is more similar to TRBJ2-7, so the J call may be wrong. Germline CDR1 MNHEY, CDR2 SVGAGI. The CDR3 totals 15 residues. CDR3 in amino acids: CASSARLADGYEQYF. DNA of the CDR3: TGTGCCAGCAGTGCCCGACTAGCCGATGGCTACGAGCAGTACTTC.

This chain links TRBV18 with TRBJ2-7, with 8 bases lining up with TRBD2. Losses at the gene ends were 1 base for V and 5 bases for J; bases not matched to a gene: 7. Per the germline V gene, CDR1 is KGHSH and CDR2 is LQKENI. The CDR3 has 15 amino acids. Here the CDR3 DNA reads TGTGCCAGCTCACCACGGGGACTAGGCAGTAACGAGCAGTACTTC. This encodes CASSPRGLGSNEQYF.

This chain joins TRBV7-9 and TRBJ2-1, with TRBD1 matching over 7 bases. Germline CDR1 is SEHNR and CDR2 is FQNEAQ (reference sequence). This CDR3 is built from 14 residues. V gave up 2 bases and J gave up 8 bases; unmatched junction bases: 6. For the CDR3, the DNA is TGTGCCAGCAGCTTATTACGACAGGGCCATGAGCAGTTCTTC. It yields the protein CASSLLRQGHEQFF. Variable domain in full (rest from reference TRBV7-9 and TRBJ2-1): DTGVSQNPRHKITKRGQNVTFRCDPISEHNRLYWYRQTLGQGPEFLTYFQNEAQLEKSRLLSDRFSAERPKGSFSTLEIQRTEQGDSAMYLCASSLLRQGHEQFFGPGTRLTVL.

The chain combines TRBV5-1 with TRBJ2-1; 9 bases align to TRBD1. The germline V gene encodes CDR1 SGHRS and CDR2 YFSETQ. The CDR3 has 14 amino acids. With 5 bases clipped from V and 7 bases from J, the junction kept 7 bases outside the gene matches. The DNA for the CDR3 is TGCGCCAGCAGTTCGGGACAGGGTGTGAATGAGCAGTTCTTC. Translating it yields CASSSGQGVNEQFF.

The CDR3 DNA follows: TGTGCCAGCAGGGGAACAGGGGGCGCCTTCAATGAGCAGTTCTTC. Translated, it gives CASRGTGGAFNEQFF. This chain uses TRBV28 with TRBJ2-1, with TRBD1 identical over 9 bases. This CDR3 is built from 15 residues. The trim removed 6 bases at V and 6 bases at J, leaving 9 bases unmatched. Germline CDR1 reads MDHEN; CDR2 reads SYDVKM.

The chain couples TRBV6-7 to TRBJ1-5; D is possibly TRBD1 (6 bases). TRBV6-7 is designated an ORF whose function remains uncertain. CDR3 length equals 22 residues. V dropped 0 bases and J dropped 4 bases, with 31 bases sitting between them. CDR3 nucleotide sequence: TGTGCCAGCAGTTACTCGATTTTGGGCACAGGGAGCCCCTTACATCAAAATCAGCCCCAGCATTTT. It yields the protein CASSYSILGTGSPLHQNQPQHF.

The chain carries TRBV28 and TRBJ1-5; D remains unclear. The CDR3 consists of 13 residues. Trimming took 6 bases from V and 9 from J, leaving 15 bases between them. From germline, CDR1 is MDHEN and CDR2 SYDVKM. The CDR3 loop is CASRHDIRGPQHF. CDR3 DNA sequence: TGTGCCAGCAGGCACGACATTCGGGGGCCCCAGCATTTT.

CDR3: CASSQAAQSSVLHF. The CDR3 DNA reads as TGCGCCAGCAGCCAAGCGGCCCAATCGTCAGTCCTCCACTTT. The rearrangement uses TRBV4-1 and TRBJ1-6; D uncertain. Trimming pared 1 base from V and 15 bases from J, leaving 16 bases between. CDR3 size: 14 residues. The germline gives CDR1 MGHRA, CDR2 YSYEKL.

As to this clone: A junction end diverges from the germline sequence, so it may reflect a read error. The chain employs TRBV6-5 and TRBJ2-7, with D possibly called TRBD1 or TRBD2 (5 bases each). The length of the CDR3 is 13 residues. Germline V lookup: CDR1 MNHEY, CDR2 SVGAGI. CDR3 bases: TGTGCCAGCAGTATCGGGGCCTCCCACGAGCAGTACTTC. Amino acids: CASSIGASHEQYF.

The chain uses TRBV7-9 and TRBJ1-3; no reliable D call. Germline assignment: CDR1 SEHNR and CDR2 FQNEAQ (reference sequence). The CDR3 covers 17 residues. Trimming left V 1 base short and J 3 bases short, with 16 bases between. The CDR3 DNA follows: TGTGCCAGCAGCTTAGGTGCCGGCGGGTCTCTTGGAAACACCATATATTTT. It is translated as CASSLGAGGSLGNTIYF.

The chain employs TRBV15 and TRBJ2-1; D possibly corresponds to TRBD1 (6 bases). V was clipped by 4 bases and J by 1 base, with 14 bases between them. Germline V gene data show CDR1 as LNHNV and CDR2 as YYDKDF (reference sequence). The CDR3 is made up of 16 amino acids. The CDR3 sequence is CATSTLGRGSYNEQFF. In DNA form, the CDR3 reads TGTGCCACCAGCACCCTGGGAAGGGGGTCCTACAATGAGCAGTTCTTC.

This chain connects TRBV6-1 to TRBJ2-7, with 9 bases that match TRBD1. CDR1 and CDR2 from the germline V gene are MNHNS and SASEGT. V lost 5 bases, J lost 0 bases, and 5 bases stayed unmatched. This CDR3 has 15 residues. CDR3 residues: CASSPQGQGSYEQYF. The CDR3 DNA follows: TGTGCCAGCAGTCCCCAGGGACAGGGCTCCTACGAGCAGTACTTC.

The chain links TRBV9 to TRBJ2-2; D remains unclear. CDR1 SGDLS and CDR2 YYNGEE come from the germline V gene. CDR3 length: 12 residues. V was pared by 2 bases and J by 3 bases, with 2 bases between. The CDR3 protein is CASSVYTGELFF. As DNA, the CDR3 is TGTGCCAGCAGCGTTTACACCGGGGAGCTGTTTTTT.

V and J are TRBV5-6 and TRBJ2-7; the D is unclear. Germline-derived CDR1 and CDR2 are SGHDT and YYEEEE. V was pared by 1 base and J by 5 bases, with 7 bases between. This CDR3 spans 12 amino acids. CDR3 sequence: CASSLNAHEQYF. CDR3 DNA: TGTGCCAGCAGCTTGAATGCCCACGAGCAGTACTTC.

This chain links TRBV6-4 with TRBJ2-3; D uncertain. This CDR3 has 15 amino acids. Between the trimmed V and J ends, which lost 2 bases and 1 base, there was a span of 10 bases. Germline V gene lookup returns CDR1 MRHNA and CDR2 SNTAGT. The DNA of the CDR3 is TGTGCCAGCAGTGACACCGGCGATGGCACAGATACGCAGTATTTT. Translated, it gives CASSDTGDGTDTQYF.